This T cell receptor (beta chain) was captured by sequencing in a study of metastatic and nonmetastatic thyroid tumors. Study-level information: Across peripheral blood and tumor or nodule tissue samples taken from malignant and benign thyroid patients, the repertoires were compared with one another. Findings and caveats of the study: In blood and tumor, TCR beta diversity was reportedly significantly higher in malignant thyroid tumors than in benign nodules.

As handled by the study authors: A classifier for distant metastasis in papillary thyroid cancer was constructed using CDR3 differences observed across clinicopathological groups. TCRdb called clones again from the PCR reads with MiXCR. The V and J calls here are based on TCRdb, not the publication. The sample contains around 34,000 clones, approximately 15% of which appear only once. Patients were all untreated before their thyroid surgery. This clone was recorded at least ten times. Its antigen is currently unknown. Germline CDR1 and CDR2: SGHTA and FQGNSA. V shed 10 bases and J shed 2 bases, with 10 bases lying between them. The CDR3 spans 12 residues.

The chain links TRBV7-2 to TRBJ2-3; no reliable D call. The source of this sequence is a male donor with papillary thyroid cancer or a benign thyroid nodule (not recorded which). Some clones in this sample may be carry-over from other donors' samples. Sequencing used blood. The CDR3 coding sequence is TGTGCCACCCGGCAGGACACAGATACGCAGTATTTT. Its protein product is CATRQDTDTQYF.